Below are 30 T cell receptor beta chains sequenced from a single sample in a study of cytomegalovirus exposure and HLA in healthy donors. The table came from immunoSEQ multiplex PCR; TCRdb's copy has only in-frame clones and leaves some out. The repertoire consists of approximately 200,000 clones, with around 80% occurring once and the leading ten covering 0.95% to 1.5%. Material: PBMCs. The receptors were sampled from a woman aged 25-40 years in good health and CMV-seronegative.

The chain is built from TRBV27 and TRBJ1-5; unclear D gene. The CDR3 consists of 14 residues. Trimming took 5 bases from V and 1 from J, leaving 9 bases between them. Germline CDR1 and CDR2: MNHEY and SMNVEV (reference sequence). CDR3 region: CASSPSGSNQPQHF. CDR3 bases: TGTGCCAGCAGTCCCTCGGGAAGCAATCAGCCCCAGCATTTT.

The chain couples TRBV6-1 to TRBJ1-5, with TRBD1 matching over 7 bases. V trimming: 4 bases; J trimming: 0 bases; junction bases outside the gene matches: 6. CDR1 is MNHNS and CDR2 is SASEGT in the germline V gene. There are 16 residues in the CDR3. The CDR3 loop is CASSALQGSSNQPQHF. In DNA, the CDR3 is TGTGCCAGCAGTGCCCTACAGGGGTCTAGCAATCAGCCCCAGCATTTT.

The chain uses TRBV6-1 and TRBJ2-1; no firm D call. CDR1 MNHNS and CDR2 SASEGT come from the germline V gene. The CDR3 has 12 residues. Trimming removed 6 bases at V and 3 bases at J, with 6 bases between. The CDR3 loop is CASSPHYNEQFF. Written as DNA, the CDR3 is TGTGCCAGCAGCCCCCACTACAATGAGCAGTTCTTC.

This sequence joins TRBV5-1 and TRBJ2-2, with D perhaps TRBD1 (5 bases). The CDR3 runs 16 residues. Trimming removed 4 bases from V and 5 bases from J, with 18 bases in between. Germline values: CDR1 SGHRS, CDR2 YFSETQ. The CDR3 protein is CASSLTEDMGTGELFF. CDR3 nucleotides: TGCGCCAGCAGCCTGACAGAAGATATGGGAACCGGGGAGCTGTTTTTT.

This clone was seen only a few times. This rearrangement joins TRBV9 to TRBJ2-5, with D possibly matching TRBD1 (5 bases). The germline CDR1 and CDR2 sequences are SGDLS and YYNGEE. Trimming removed 3 bases from V and 5 bases from J, with 11 bases in between. The CDR3 totals 13 residues. The CDR3 sequence: CASSARAGETQYF. The CDR3 nucleotides read TGTGCCAGCAGCGCCCGAGCAGGGGAGACCCAGTACTTC. The entire variable domain, with the rest obtained from reference TRBV9 and TRBJ2-5, is as follows: DSGVTQTPKHLITATGQRVTLRCSPRSGDLSVYWYQQSLDQGLQFLIQYYNGEERAKGNILERFSAQQFPDLHSELNLSSLELGDSALYFCASSARAGETQYFGPGTRLLVL.

This chain uses TRBV29-1 with TRBJ2-3, with D hard to call. The CDR3 has 14 amino acids. V was cut by 4 bases and J by 0 bases, with 11 bases left in between. Germline V gene lookup returns CDR1 SQVTM and CDR2 ANQGSEA. CDR3 amino acids: CSVVLTRSTDTQYF. The DNA of the CDR3 is TGCAGCGTTGTGTTAACGAGAAGCACAGATACGCAGTATTTT.

This clone was counted a few times. Mismatch with germline at one junction end may stem from a read error. The V call is TRBV11-2, the J call TRBJ2-7; 8 positions match TRBD2. This CDR3 comprises 16 residues. CDR1 and CDR2 from the germline V gene are SGHAT and FQNNGV. The CDR3 is CASSFLAGPASSEQYF. The CDR3 DNA reads TGTGCCAGCAGCTTCCTAGCGGGCCCAGCATCCTCCGAGCAGTACTTC. The full variable domain, completed using reference TRBV11-2 and TRBJ2-7, is EAGVAQSPRYKIIEKRQSVAFWCNPISGHATLYWYQQILGQGPKLLIQFQNNGVVDDSQLPKDRFSAERLKGVDSTLKIQPAKLEDSAVYLCASSFLAGPASSEQYFGPGTRLTVT.

J is TRBJ2-3 and V is TRBV5-4, with 8 nucleotides matching TRBD2. This CDR3 is built from 14 residues. The V and J ends lost 2 bases and 7 bases, in that order; junction bases with no gene match: 6. The germline V gene has CDR1 SGHNT and CDR2 YYREEE (reference sequence). The CDR3 spells CASSLSGSQYTQYF. Here the CDR3 DNA reads TGTGCCAGCAGCTTAAGCGGGAGTCAATATACGCAGTATTTT.

The chain recombines TRBV6-1 with TRBJ1-1, with D maybe TRBD1 (5 bases). This CDR3 has 15 residues. V lost 6 bases, J lost 4 bases, and 18 bases lay in between. Germline V gene data show CDR1 as MNHNS and CDR2 as SASEGT. The CDR3 DNA sequence: TGTGCCAGCAGCGGTTGGGGCCTCACGGGCACTGAAGCTTTCTTT. The encoded protein is CASSGWGLTGTEAFF.

This chain connects TRBV6-1 to TRBJ2-7; D may be TRBD1 (6 bases). Germline V gene sequence: CDR1 MNHNS, CDR2 SASEGT. V dropped 6 bases and J dropped 3 bases, with 15 bases sitting between them. The CDR3 extends over 14 amino acids. As DNA, the CDR3 is TGTGCCAGCAGAATCGTCGGGACAAACTACGAGCAGTACTTC. Its protein is CASRIVGTNYEQYF.

The rearrangement links TRBV30 to TRBJ2-7, with 9 positions matching TRBD2. This CDR3 comprises 15 residues. V shed 1 base and J 2 bases; nucleotides not matched to a gene: 6. Germline V lookup: CDR1 GTSNPN, CDR2 SVGIG (reference sequence). CDR3 sequence reads: CAWSGLAVRTYEQYF. CDR3 bases: TGTGCCTGGAGTGGACTAGCGGTAAGGACCTACGAGCAGTACTTC.

J is TRBJ2-7 and V is TRBV19; 7 bases align to TRBD2. J was trimmed by 0 bases and V by 0 bases; bases with no gene match: 2. Germline V lookup: CDR1 LNHDA, CDR2 SQIVND (reference sequence). The CDR3 runs 15 residues. The chain's CDR3 is CASSIEAGVSYEQYF. For the CDR3, the DNA is TGTGCCAGTAGTATAGAGGCGGGGGTCTCCTACGAGCAGTACTTC.

This clone has only one observation. The gene calls are TRBV29-1 and TRBJ2-2; D possibly corresponds to TRBD1 (6 bases). V was shortened by 1 base and J by 0 bases, with 9 bases between the two germline ends. Germline V gives CDR1 SQVTM, CDR2 ANQGSEA. The CDR3 loop spans 15 amino acids. The CDR3 loop is CSVEARQANTGELFF. DNA of the CDR3: TGCAGCGTTGAAGCTAGACAGGCGAACACCGGGGAGCTGTTTTTT.

The chain couples TRBV30 to TRBJ2-3, with no clear D. Trimming pared 0 bases from V and 3 bases from J, leaving 13 bases between. There are 15 residues in the CDR3. Germline V gene data show CDR1 as GTSNPN and CDR2 as SVGIG (reference sequence). The CDR3 here is CAWSVGGSLTDTQYF. For the CDR3, the DNA is TGTGCCTGGAGTGTTGGCGGATCCCTTACAGATACGCAGTATTTT. Variable domain in full (rest from reference TRBV30 and TRBJ2-3): SQTIHQWPATLVQPVGSPLSLECTVEGTSNPNLYWYRQAAGRGLQLLFYSVGIGQISSEVPQNLSASRPQDRQFILSSKKLLLSDSGFYLCAWSVGGSLTDTQYFGPGTRLTVL.

The chain recombines TRBV30 with TRBJ2-7; TRBD1 matches at 9 bases. CDR1 is GTSNPN and CDR2 is SVGIG in the germline V gene (reference sequence). The CDR3 runs 13 residues. J gave up 5 bases and V 5 bases, and 7 bases lay outside the gene matches. CDR3 DNA: TGTGCCTGGCGGGGACAGGGTACCGACGAGCAGTACTTC. Translated, it gives CAWRGQGTDEQYF.

The CDR3 region has the DNA TGTGCCAGCAGTGAAGGCCCCACCCAGGCGGCTTTCTTT. Translation: CASSEGPTQAAFF. The chain combines TRBV6-1 with TRBJ1-1; D remains unclear. V dropped 1 base and J dropped 11 bases, with 14 bases sitting between them. CDR3 length: 13 residues. The germline V gene encodes CDR1 MNHNS and CDR2 SASEGT.

This clone showed up just a few times. The chain links TRBV5-1 to TRBJ1-6, with 8 nucleotides matching TRBD1. In germline, CDR1 is SGHRS, CDR2 YFSETQ. J was trimmed by 7 bases and V by 4 bases; bases with no gene match: 7. The CDR3 length is 15 residues. The CDR3 region has the DNA TGCGCCAGCAGCCCGTTCGGACAGGGAAATTCACCCCTCCACTTT. This gives the protein CASSPFGQGNSPLHF.

The chain recombines TRBV20-1 with TRBJ2-3, with 7 bases fitting TRBD2. Germline CDR1 is DFQATT and CDR2 is SNEGSKA (reference sequence). This CDR3 has 11 residues. V lost 8 bases and J lost 4; bases outside the gene matches: 3. The CDR3 nucleotides are TGCAGTATAGCGGGTCCAGATACGCAGTATTTT. Translating it yields CSIAGPDTQYF.

The genes are TRBV12-2 and TRBJ2-7; no DNA check was done on the table's D call, TRBD1. TRBV12-2 counts as a pseudogene. This CDR3 is built from 19 residues. CDR3 nucleotide sequence: TGTGCAAGTCGCTTAGAGTCCCTGAGCGGGAACCCTACAGGGGGCGAGCAGTACTTC. Its translation: CASRLESLSGNPTGGEQYF.

The chain is built from TRBV15 and TRBJ1-1, with TRBD1 matching over 8 bases. CDR3 length: 17 amino acids. J gave up 1 base and V 0 bases, and 7 bases lay outside the gene matches. In germline, CDR1 is LNHNV, CDR2 YYDKDF (reference sequence). The CDR3 is CATSRDGQGIGNTEAFF. DNA of the CDR3: TGTGCCACCAGCAGAGACGGACAGGGTATCGGGAACACTGAAGCTTTCTTT.

The V gene is TRBV2, the J gene TRBJ2-3, with 13 bases identical to TRBD2. The CDR3 is 16 residues long. With V trimmed by 5 bases and J by 4 bases, 6 bases remained unmatched. Germline values: CDR1 SNHLY, CDR2 FYNNEI. The CDR3 bases are TGTGCCAGCAGTTACCCGACTAGCGGGAGGTCAGATACGCAGTATTTT. Its protein product is CASSYPTSGRSDTQYF. The full variable domain, its missing parts supplied by reference TRBV2 and TRBJ2-3, is EPEVTQTPSHQVTQMGQEVILRCVPISNHLYFYWYRQILGQKVEFLVSFYNNEISEKSEIFDDQFSVERPDGSNFTLKIRSTKLEDSAMYFCASSYPTSGRSDTQYFGPGTRLTVL.

The table lists this clone with a few counts. The CDR3 DNA reads as TGTGTCACAGCTCCGGGGGGAGGGTATGGCTACACCTTC. Protein sequence: CVTAPGGGYGYTF. The rearrangement links TRBV6-5 to TRBJ1-2, with D possibly matching TRBD1 (5 bases). The CDR3 consists of 13 residues. Germline CDR1 is MNHEY and CDR2 is SVGAGI.

This clone has a handful of counts. This chain joins TRBV18 and TRBJ2-7, with a tentative D call TRBD2 (7 bases). Trimming cost V 2 bases and J 3 bases, with 14 bases left between them. The CDR3 spans 15 residues. Germline CDR1 reads KGHSH; CDR2 reads LQKENI. The CDR3 nucleotides read TGTGCCAGCTCACCAGCGGGGGCCCTAAACTACGAGCAGTACTTC. Amino acids: CASSPAGALNYEQYF.

This chain uses TRBV5-1 with TRBJ2-3; unclear D gene. The V end was cut by 2 bases, the J end by 4 bases, with 14 bases between. CDR1 SGHRS and CDR2 YFSETQ come from the germline V gene. The CDR3 is 15 residues long. In nucleotides, the CDR3 is TGCGCCAGCAGCTTTTCAGGCTACACGTCAGATACGCAGTATTTT. As protein: CASSFSGYTSDTQYF.

The CDR3 spells CASSSAPSGWETQYF. DNA of the CDR3: TGTGCCAGCAGCTCCGCTCCGTCGGGGTGGGAGACCCAGTACTTC. The rearrangement joins TRBV7-6 to TRBJ2-5; the D gene is possibly TRBD2 (5 bases). CDR1 SGHVS and CDR2 FNYEAQ come from the germline V gene. The V end lost 4 bases, the J end lost 5 bases, and 17 bases lay between the germline ends. This CDR3 is 15 amino acids long.

This clone was found a few times. V gene TRBV29-1 combines with J gene TRBJ1-2; a weak D match, TRBD1 (5 bases). The germline V gene encodes CDR1 SQVTM and CDR2 ANQGSEA. V lost 7 bases, J lost 0 bases, and 12 bases lay in between. This CDR3 is 13 amino acids long. This chain's CDR3 is CSATPGANYGYTF. The CDR3 nucleotides read TGCAGCGCTACTCCGGGGGCTAACTATGGCTACACCTTC.

V gene TRBV4-2 combines with J gene TRBJ2-5, with 12 bases aligning to TRBD2. Germline-derived CDR1 and CDR2 are LGHNA and YNFKEQ. The J segment lost 5 bases and the V segment lost 3 bases, leaving 4 bases of the junction unmatched. The CDR3 sequence is 15 residues long. In DNA, the CDR3 is TGTGCCAGCAGCCAGCCAACTAGCGGGGGGGAGACCCAGTACTTC. This encodes CASSQPTSGGETQYF.

The chain recombines TRBV6-5 with TRBJ2-3, with TRBD2 matching over 10 bases. The CDR3 has 16 residues. CDR1 and CDR2 (germline): MNHEY, SVGAGI. The trim removed 2 bases at V and 5 bases at J, leaving 7 bases unmatched. In nucleotides, the CDR3 is TGTGCCAGCAGTTACGGGCTAGCGGGAGTGGTAGATACGCAGTATTTT. Translating gives CASSYGLAGVVDTQYF.

The V and J genes are TRBV4-1 and TRBJ2-4; TRBD1 is a possible D gene (5 bases). V dropped 3 bases and J dropped 7 bases, with 13 bases sitting between them. This CDR3 contains 14 residues. Germline V gene sequence: CDR1 MGHRA, CDR2 YSYEKL. The CDR3 reads CASSHPGPGNIQYF. The DNA of the CDR3 is TGCGCCAGCAGCCACCCCGGACCAGGGAACATTCAGTACTTC.

The rearrangement uses TRBV6-4 and TRBJ1-2, with 7 positions matching TRBD1. Germline assignment: CDR1 MRHNA and CDR2 SNTAGT. With V trimmed by 0 bases and J by 0 bases, 4 bases remained unmatched. The CDR3 spans 16 residues. The DNA of the CDR3 is TGTGCCAGCAGTGACTCATCCGGGACAGCTAACTATGGCTACACCTTC. Encoded protein: CASSDSSGTANYGYTF.